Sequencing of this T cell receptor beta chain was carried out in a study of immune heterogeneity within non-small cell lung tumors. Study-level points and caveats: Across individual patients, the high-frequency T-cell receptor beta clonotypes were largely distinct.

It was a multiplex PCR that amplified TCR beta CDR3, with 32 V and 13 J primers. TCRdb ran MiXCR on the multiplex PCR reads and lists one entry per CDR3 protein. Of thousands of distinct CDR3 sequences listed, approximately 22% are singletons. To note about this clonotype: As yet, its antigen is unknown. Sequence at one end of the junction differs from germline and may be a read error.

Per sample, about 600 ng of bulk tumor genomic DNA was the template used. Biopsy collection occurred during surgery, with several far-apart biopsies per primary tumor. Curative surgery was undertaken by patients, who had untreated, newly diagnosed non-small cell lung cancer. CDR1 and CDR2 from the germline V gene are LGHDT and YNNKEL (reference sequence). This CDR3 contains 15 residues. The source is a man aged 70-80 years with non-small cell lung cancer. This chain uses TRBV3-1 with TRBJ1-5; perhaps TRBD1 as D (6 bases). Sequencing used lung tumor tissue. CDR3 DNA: TGTGTCAGCAGCCAAGATGCGGGGGGCGGTCAGCCCCAGCATTTT. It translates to CVSSQDAGGGQPQHF.